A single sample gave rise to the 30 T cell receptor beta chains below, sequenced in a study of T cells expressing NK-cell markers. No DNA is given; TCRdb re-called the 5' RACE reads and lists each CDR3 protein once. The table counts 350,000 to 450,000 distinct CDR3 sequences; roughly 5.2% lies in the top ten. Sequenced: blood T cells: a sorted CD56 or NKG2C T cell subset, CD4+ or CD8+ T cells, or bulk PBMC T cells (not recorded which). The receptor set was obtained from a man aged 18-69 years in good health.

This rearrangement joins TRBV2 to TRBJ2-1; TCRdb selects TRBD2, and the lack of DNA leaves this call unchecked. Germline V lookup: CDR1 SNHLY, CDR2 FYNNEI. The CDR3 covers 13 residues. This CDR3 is CASTGLRGNEQFF.

CDR3 loop: CASSLTEKYGYTF. This sequence joins TRBV12-3 or TRBV12-4 and TRBJ1-2; TCRdb gives TRBD1 as the D gene, but with no DNA this cannot be confirmed. This CDR3 has 13 amino acids.

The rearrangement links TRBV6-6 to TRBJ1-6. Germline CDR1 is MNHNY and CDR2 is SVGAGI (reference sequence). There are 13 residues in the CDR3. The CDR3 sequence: CASSSQADSPLHF.

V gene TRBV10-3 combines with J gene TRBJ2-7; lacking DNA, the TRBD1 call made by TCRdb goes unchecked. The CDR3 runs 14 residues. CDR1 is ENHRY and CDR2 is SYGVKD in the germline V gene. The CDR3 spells CAISDLGTGGEQYF.

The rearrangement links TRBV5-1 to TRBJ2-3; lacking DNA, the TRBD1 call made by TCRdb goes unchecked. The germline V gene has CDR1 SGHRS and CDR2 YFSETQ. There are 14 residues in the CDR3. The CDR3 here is CASERGARGDTQYF.

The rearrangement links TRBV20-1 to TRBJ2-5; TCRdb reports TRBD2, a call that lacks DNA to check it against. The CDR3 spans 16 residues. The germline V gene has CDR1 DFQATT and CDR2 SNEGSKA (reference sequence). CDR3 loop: CSASRLRVRRQETQYF.

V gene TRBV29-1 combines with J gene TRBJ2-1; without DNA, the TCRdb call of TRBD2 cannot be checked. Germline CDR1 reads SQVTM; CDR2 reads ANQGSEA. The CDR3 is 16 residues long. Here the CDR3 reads CSVPPKVSGGSNEQFF.

CDR3 region: CASSRFAGTGGANVLTF. The chain recombines TRBV11-1 with TRBJ2-6; TCRdb selects TRBD1, and the lack of DNA leaves this call unchecked. This CDR3 comprises 17 residues. Germline CDR1 and CDR2: SGHAT and FQDESV (reference sequence).

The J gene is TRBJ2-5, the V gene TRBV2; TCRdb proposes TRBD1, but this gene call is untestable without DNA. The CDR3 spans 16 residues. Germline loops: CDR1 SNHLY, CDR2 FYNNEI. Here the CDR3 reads CASSRDGRVYQETQYF.

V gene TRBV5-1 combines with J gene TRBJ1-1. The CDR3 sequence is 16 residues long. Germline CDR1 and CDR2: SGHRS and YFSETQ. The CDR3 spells CASSLARVGMNTEAFF.

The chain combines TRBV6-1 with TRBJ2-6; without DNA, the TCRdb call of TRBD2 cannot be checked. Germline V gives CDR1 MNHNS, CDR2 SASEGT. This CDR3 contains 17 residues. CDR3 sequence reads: CASSGLAGNSGANVLTF.

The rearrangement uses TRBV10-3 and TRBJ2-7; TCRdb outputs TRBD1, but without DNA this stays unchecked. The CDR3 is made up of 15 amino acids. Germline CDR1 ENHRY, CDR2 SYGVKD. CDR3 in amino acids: CAITDPGTGGGLQYF.

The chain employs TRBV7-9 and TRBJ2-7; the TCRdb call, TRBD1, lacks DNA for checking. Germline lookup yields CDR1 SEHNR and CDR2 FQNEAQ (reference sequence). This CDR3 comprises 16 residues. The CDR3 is CASSPGQLLVSYEQYF.

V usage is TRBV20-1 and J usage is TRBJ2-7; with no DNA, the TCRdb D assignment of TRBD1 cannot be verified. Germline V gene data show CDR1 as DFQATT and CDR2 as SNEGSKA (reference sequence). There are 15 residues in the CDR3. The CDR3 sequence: CSATKGQGAAYEQYF.

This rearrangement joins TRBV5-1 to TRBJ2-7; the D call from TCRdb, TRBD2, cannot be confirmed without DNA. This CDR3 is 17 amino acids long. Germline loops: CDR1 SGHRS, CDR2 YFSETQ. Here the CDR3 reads CASSPGTSDVGPYEQYF.

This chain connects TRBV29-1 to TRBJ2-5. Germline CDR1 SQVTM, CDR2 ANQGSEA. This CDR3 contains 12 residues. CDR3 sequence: CSVLVASQTQYF.

The CDR3 loop is CASSTLDGNTEAFF. This chain links TRBV6-5 with TRBJ1-1. CDR1 and CDR2 (germline): MNHEY, SVGAGI. The CDR3 covers 14 residues.

CDR3: CASSFTGTTSSGNTIYF. This sequence joins TRBV13 and TRBJ1-3; TCRdb designates TRBD1, a call that cannot be tested without DNA. CDR3 length: 17 residues. Germline CDR1 PRHDT, CDR2 FYEKMQ (reference sequence). Drawing the rest from reference TRBV13 and TRBJ1-3, the complete variable domain is AAGVIQSPRHLIKEKRETATLKCYPIPRHDTVYWYQQGPGQDPQFLISFYEKMQSDKGSIPDRFSAQQFSDYHSELNMSSLELGDSALYFCASSFTGTTSSGNTIYFGEGSWLTVV.

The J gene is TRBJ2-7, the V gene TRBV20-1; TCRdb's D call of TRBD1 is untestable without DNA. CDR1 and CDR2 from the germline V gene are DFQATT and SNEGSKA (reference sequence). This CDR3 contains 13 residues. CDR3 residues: CSAVQGSTYEQYF.

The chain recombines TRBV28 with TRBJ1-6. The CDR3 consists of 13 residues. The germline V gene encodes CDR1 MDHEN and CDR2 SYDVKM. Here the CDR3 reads CASSPYWNSPLHF.

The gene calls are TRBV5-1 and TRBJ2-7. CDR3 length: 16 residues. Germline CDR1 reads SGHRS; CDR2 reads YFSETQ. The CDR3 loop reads CASSFSGSRSSYEQYF.

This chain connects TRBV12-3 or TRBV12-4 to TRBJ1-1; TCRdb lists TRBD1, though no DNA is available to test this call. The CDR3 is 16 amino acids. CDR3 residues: CASRLGGGMVGTEAFF.

CDR3 sequence reads: CASRNRGRSSYEQYF. This sequence joins TRBV2 and TRBJ2-7; absent DNA, TCRdb's TRBD1 call cannot be checked. The V gene's germline CDR1 is SNHLY and CDR2 FYNNEI. The length of the CDR3 is 15 residues.

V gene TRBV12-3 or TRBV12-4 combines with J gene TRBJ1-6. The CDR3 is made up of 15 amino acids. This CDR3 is CASRLEGQSNSPLHF.

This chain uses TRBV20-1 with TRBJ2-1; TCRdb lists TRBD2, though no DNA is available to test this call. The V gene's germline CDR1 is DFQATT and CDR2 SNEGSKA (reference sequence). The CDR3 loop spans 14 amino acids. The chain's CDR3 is CSAWTSGGVNEQFF.

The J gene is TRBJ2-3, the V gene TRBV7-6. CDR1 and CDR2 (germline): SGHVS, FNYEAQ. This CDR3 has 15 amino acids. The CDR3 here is CASSPQFGVADTQYF.

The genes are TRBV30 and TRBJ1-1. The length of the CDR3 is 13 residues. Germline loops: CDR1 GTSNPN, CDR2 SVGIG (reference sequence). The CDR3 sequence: CAWKASLNTEAFF.

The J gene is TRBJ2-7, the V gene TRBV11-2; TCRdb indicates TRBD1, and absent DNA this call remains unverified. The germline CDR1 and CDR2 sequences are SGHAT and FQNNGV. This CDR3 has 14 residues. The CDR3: CATTQGRNSYEQYF.

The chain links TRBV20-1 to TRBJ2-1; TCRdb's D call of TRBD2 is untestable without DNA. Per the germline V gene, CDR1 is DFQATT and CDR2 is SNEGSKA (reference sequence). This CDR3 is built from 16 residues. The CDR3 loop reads CSASGEGVSSYNEQFF.

The CDR3 loop reads CASSIFPTSGVNEQFF. The rearrangement links TRBV19 to TRBJ2-1; TCRdb indicates TRBD2, and absent DNA this call remains unverified. The CDR3 consists of 16 residues. The germline gives CDR1 LNHDA, CDR2 SQIVND (reference sequence). The full variable domain, with the rest looked up from reference TRBV19 and TRBJ2-1, is DGGITQSPKYLFRKEGQNVTLSCEQNLNHDAMYWYRQDPGQGLRLIYYSQIVNDFQKGDIAEGYSVSREKKESFPLTVTSAQKNPTAFYLCASSIFPTSGVNEQFFGPGTRLTVL.